The sequence of this T cell receptor (beta chain) was determined in a study of long-term antiretroviral therapy in people with HIV. Findings and caveats of the study: Diversity went up after ART and still fell short of transplant donor controls. The ART regimens used between about 2004 and 2018 may be less effective than current ones.

The germline CDR1 and CDR2 sequences are SGHAT and FQNNGV. V gave up 4 bases and J gave up 8 bases; unmatched junction bases: 11. CDR3 length: 16 residues. The authors ran the immunoSEQ assay, v3.0, at survey level. TCRdb's table, derived via immunoSEQ multiplex PCR, lists solely in-frame clones and lacks some. The sample consists of 25,000 to 40,000 clones, around 90% of them appearing once. A remark on this clone: The antigen remains unidentified.

Each HIV-infected participant was given treatment in the United States. The receptor was derived from a man younger than 35 with HIV. This chain links TRBV11-2 with TRBJ1-4; 9 nucleotides align to TRBD1. The starting material was unsorted PBMCs, obtained 1.1 years after starting antiretroviral therapy. DNA of the CDR3: TGTGCCAGCAGCTCGGGACAGGGAGTAACGGGAGAAAAACTGTTTTTT. It specifies CASSSGQGVTGEKLFF.